The sequence of this TCR beta chain was determined in a study of blood T cells in healthy people across ages. Broader study findings: Per million T cells, the diversity of TCR beta decreased roughly linearly as age advanced. The study regarded diversity estimates from one million T cells as underestimates. Both higher diversity and more naive CD4+ cells marked long-lived donors when set against aged donors.

V was cut by 5 bases and J by 4 bases, with 14 bases left in between. Germline lookup yields CDR1 SGHTA and CDR2 FQGNSA. The CDR3 sequence is 14 residues long. This clonotype was picked up many times. Its antigen is not known. The authors ran a second PCR of about 6 to 11 cycles using a sample-barcoded 5' primer and a J-beta primer mix. Each CDR3 protein is one row after TCRdb ran MiXCR on the 5' RACE reads. Of about 1.6 million distinct CDR3 sequences detected, about 31% appear once; the ten largest clones hold 10% to 12%. Sequencing used blood. The chain is built from TRBV7-2 and TRBJ2-5, with D maybe TRBD2 (5 bases). The receptor comes from a woman in her 30s in good health. For the CDR3, the DNA is TGTGCCAGCAGCCCCCAACTAGGACCAGAGACCCAGTACTTC. The encoded protein is CASSPQLGPETQYF.